A selection of T cell receptor beta chains follows, all from one sample in a study of technical replicates of blood from a few donors. Profiling relied on immunoSEQ multiplex PCR, and the TCRdb table lists in-frame clones only, not all of them. Of 60,000 to 70,000 clones listed, roughly 98% are singletons. Sequencing was carried out using T cells isolated from PBMCs. Receptor source: a human donor in good health. The CDR3 runs from the conserved cysteine through the conserved F or W.

TRBV27	TRBJ2-7	CASSSAGGPYEQYF
TRBV7-2	TRBJ1-3	CASQTDRGPGNTIYF
TRBV5-6	TRBJ2-5	CASSGQPPGTQYF
TRBV5-4	TRBJ1-4	CASSFQGREEKLFF
TRBV5-1	TRBJ1-2	CASSVGQGLEYGYTF
TRBV28	TRBJ1-1	CASTEHRPNTEAFF
TRBV18	TRBJ1-1	CASSADGINTEAFF
TRBV27	TRBJ1-2	CASSFRGGNNYGYTF
TRBV19	TRBJ1-1	CASTPSGGWNTEAFF
TRBV4-2	TRBJ2-5	CASSQEAGETQYF
TRBV18	TRBJ1-6	CASSPETGGNSPLHF
TRBV7-3	TRBJ2-1	CASSDILAGGREQFF
TRBV7-9	TRBJ1-1	CASRSAGSTEAFF
TRBV30	TRBJ1-5	CAWSRGFSNQPQHF
TRBV28	TRBJ2-1	CASSLLGRGQNEQFF
TRBV7-9	TRBJ2-2	CASSLSSGNTGELFF
TRBV7-2	TRBJ2-1	CASRRDSYNEQFF
TRBV18	TRBJ2-2	CASSPQDNANTGELFF
TRBV29-1	TRBJ1-2	CSVDPAGPYMGYTF
TRBV6-5	TRBJ2-1	CASSRDRNEQFF